In this sample, the clone carrying this TCR beta chain turned up once. Its antigen is still unknown. This sample is drawn from a study of cytomegalovirus exposure and HLA in healthy donors. The study's findings and limits: The authors assumed roughly uniform sequencing depth across donors for presence/absence analyses.

The PCR had 60 Vbeta and 13 Jbeta primers. The data were produced by immunoSEQ multiplex PCR, yet TCRdb's version contains in-frame clones alone and is incomplete. The sample gives about 120,000 clones, less than 85% of which show up once; roughly 9.6% is in the top ten. The CDR3 covers 14 residues. V was pared by 1 base and J by 6 bases, with 1 base of the junction left unmatched. CDR1 is SGHRS, CDR2 YFSETQ, per germline. The origin of this receptor is a man aged 30 to 39 in good health and CMV-seropositive. The specimen was PBMCs. This chain joins TRBV5-1 and TRBJ1-6; 7 bases are a match to TRBD1. DNA for the CDR3: TGCGCCAGCAGCTTGAACAGGGGTAATTCACCCCTCCACTTT. Protein: CASSLNRGNSPLHF.